The subject of this entry is one T cell receptor (beta chain). In its sample, this clonotype was seen many times. Its binding antigen is unknown. One base away there is no much larger clone; base qualities are not given. This sample was taken from a study of patients and donors after allogeneic stem cell transplantation (TCRdb year 2020). The library was prepared using RT-PCR. Sequenced on a NextSeq 550. The public reads were quality trimmed at Q25 with fastp and then assembled into clones with MiXCR by TCRdb, keeping productive beta chains. For every CDR3 protein sequence, its rows merge into one entry that carries the most common genes and DNA. Present in this sample are 25,000 to 30,000 distinct CDR3 sequences, around 7.4% of which were seen just once. Of the sample, about 44% is held by the ten largest clones. Relative to germline, V is 4 bases shorter and J is 3 bases shorter, with 9 bases between their ends. The germline V gene gives CDR1 as KGHDR and CDR2 as SFDVKD. The CDR3 numbers 14 residues from cysteine through phenylalanine. The sequence is cut down to CDR3 DNA, 42 bases in frame from base 1.

Recombination joined TRBV24-1 with TRBJ1-5; the best D guess is TRBD1, with 5 bases matching. The origin of this receptor is a human donor who was either an allogeneic HSCT recipient or a stem cell or donor lymphocyte infusion donor (not recorded which). It is not recorded whose cells these are; they may come from a transplant donor. The sequenced sample consisted of blood, either unsorted or a sorted T cell fraction (not recorded which). The DNA reads TGTGCCACCAGTGAAGGGACGTCCAATCAGCCCCAGCATTTT. Its coded protein is CATSEGTSNQPQHF.